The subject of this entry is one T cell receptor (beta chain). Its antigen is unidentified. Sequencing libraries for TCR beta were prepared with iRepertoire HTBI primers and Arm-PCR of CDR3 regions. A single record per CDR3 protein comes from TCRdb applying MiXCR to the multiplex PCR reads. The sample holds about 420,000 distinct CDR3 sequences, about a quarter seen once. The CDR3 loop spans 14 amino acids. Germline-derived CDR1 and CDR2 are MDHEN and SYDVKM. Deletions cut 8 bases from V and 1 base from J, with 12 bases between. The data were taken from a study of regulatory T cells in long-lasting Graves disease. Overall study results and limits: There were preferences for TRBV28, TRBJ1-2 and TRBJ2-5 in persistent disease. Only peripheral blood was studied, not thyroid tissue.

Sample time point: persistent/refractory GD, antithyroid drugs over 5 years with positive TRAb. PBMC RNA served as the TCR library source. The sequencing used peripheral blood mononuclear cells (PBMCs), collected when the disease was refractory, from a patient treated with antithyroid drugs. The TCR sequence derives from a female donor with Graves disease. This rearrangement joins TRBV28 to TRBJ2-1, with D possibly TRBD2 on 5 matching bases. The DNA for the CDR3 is TGTGCCAGCGGACCTGCGGGTTCCTACAATGAGCAGTTCTTC. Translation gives CASGPAGSYNEQFF.